This T cell receptor (beta chain) was sequenced during a study of blood T cell repertoires in COVID-19. Study-level background: COVID-19 samples, acute and convalescent, were from the United States, Italy and Spain.

TCRdb keeps only in-frame clones here, not all; method: immunoSEQ multiplex PCR. The data show approximately 200,000 clones, with roughly 89% seen just once and 6.2% held by the top ten. This sequence was found in a man aged 55 to 70 who had recovered from COVID-19. The material sequenced was peripheral blood.

The CDR3 here is CASSLARGRRASNYGYTF. CDR3 DNA sequence: TGCGCCAGCAGCTTGGCGAGGGGAAGGAGGGCCTCTAACTATGGCTACACCTTC. This rearrangement joins TRBV5-1 to TRBJ1-2, with a possible D match to TRBD1 (5 bases). CDR1 is SGHRS and CDR2 is YFSETQ in the germline V gene. The CDR3 sequence is 18 residues long. V lost 0 bases, J lost 0 bases, and 18 bases lay in between.